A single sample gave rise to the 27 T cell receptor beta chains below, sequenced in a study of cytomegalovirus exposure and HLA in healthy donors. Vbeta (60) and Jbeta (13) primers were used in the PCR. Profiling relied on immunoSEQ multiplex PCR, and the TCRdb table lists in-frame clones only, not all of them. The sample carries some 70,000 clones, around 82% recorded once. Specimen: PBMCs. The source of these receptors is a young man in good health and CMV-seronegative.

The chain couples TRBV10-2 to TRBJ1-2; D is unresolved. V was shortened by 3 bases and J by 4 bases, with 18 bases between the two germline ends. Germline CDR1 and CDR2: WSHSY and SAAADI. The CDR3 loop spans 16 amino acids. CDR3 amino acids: CASSDIREGYPYGYTF. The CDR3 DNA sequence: TGCGCCAGCAGTGATATTCGCGAGGGCTATCCCTATGGCTACACCTTC.

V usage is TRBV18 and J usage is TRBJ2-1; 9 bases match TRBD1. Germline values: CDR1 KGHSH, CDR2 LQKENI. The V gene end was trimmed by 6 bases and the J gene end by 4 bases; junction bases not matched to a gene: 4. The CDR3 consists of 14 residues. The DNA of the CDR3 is TGTGCCAGCTCCGGACAGGGGACATACAATGAGCAGTTCTTC. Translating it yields CASSGQGTYNEQFF.

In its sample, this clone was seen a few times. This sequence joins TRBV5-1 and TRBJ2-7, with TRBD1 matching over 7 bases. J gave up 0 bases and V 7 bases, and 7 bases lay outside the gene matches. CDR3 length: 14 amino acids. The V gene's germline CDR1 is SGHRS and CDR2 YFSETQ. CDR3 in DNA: TGCGCCAGCGGACCGACAGGGTCCTCCTACGAGCAGTACTTC. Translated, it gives CASGPTGSSYEQYF.

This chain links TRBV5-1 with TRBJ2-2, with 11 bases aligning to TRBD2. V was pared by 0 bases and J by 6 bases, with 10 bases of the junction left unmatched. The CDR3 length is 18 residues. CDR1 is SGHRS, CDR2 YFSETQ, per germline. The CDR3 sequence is CASSLAASGGRVPGELFF. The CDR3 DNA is TGCGCCAGCAGCTTGGCGGCTAGCGGGGGGCGTGTGCCCGGGGAGCTGTTTTTT.

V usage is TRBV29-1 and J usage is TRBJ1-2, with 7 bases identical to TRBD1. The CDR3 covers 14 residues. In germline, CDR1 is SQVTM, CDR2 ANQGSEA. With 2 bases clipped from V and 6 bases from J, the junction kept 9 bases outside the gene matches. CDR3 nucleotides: TGCAGCGTTGAACTCGTCCGACAGGGAGATGGCTACACCTTC. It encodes CSVELVRQGDGYTF.

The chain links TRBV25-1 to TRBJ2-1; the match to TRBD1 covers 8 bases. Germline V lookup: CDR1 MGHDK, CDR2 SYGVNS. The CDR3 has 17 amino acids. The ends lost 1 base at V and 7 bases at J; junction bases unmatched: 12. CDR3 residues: CASSESGRAGGRNEQFF. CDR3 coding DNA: TGTGCCAGCAGTGAATCGGGTCGGGCAGGGGGCCGGAATGAGCAGTTCTTC.

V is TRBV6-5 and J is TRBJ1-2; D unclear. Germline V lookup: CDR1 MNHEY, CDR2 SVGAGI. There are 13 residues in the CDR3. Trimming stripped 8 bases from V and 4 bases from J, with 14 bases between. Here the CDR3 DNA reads TGTGCCAGCTCCCGCGTCGAGGCCTATGGCTACACCTTC. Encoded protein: CASSRVEAYGYTF.

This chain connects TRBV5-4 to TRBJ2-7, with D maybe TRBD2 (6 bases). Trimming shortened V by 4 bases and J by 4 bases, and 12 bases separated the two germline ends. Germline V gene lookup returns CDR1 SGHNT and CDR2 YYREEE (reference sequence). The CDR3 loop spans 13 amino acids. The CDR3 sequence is CASSPGGNYEQYF. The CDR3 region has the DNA TGTGCCAGCAGCCCCGGGGGTAATTACGAGCAGTACTTC.

The CDR3 loop reads CASSEATYEQYF. The CDR3 nucleotides are TGTGCCAGCAGTGAAGCCACCTACGAGCAGTACTTC. This rearrangement joins TRBV6-1 to TRBJ2-7; the D is unclear. CDR1 is MNHNS, CDR2 SASEGT, per germline. V lost 0 bases and J lost 2, with 2 bases in between. CDR3 length equals 12 residues.

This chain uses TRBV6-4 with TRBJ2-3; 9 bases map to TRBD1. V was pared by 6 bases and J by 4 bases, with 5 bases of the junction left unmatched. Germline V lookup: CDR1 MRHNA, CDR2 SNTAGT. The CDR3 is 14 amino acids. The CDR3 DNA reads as TGTGCCAGCAGCGGGACAGGGATGCCAGATACGCAGTATTTT. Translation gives CASSGTGMPDTQYF.

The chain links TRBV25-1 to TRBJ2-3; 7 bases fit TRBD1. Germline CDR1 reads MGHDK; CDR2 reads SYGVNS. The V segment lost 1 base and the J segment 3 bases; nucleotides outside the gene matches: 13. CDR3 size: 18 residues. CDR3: CASSEFFVTGKGTDTQYF. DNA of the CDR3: TGTGCCAGCAGTGAATTCTTCGTGACAGGGAAGGGGACAGATACGCAGTATTTT.

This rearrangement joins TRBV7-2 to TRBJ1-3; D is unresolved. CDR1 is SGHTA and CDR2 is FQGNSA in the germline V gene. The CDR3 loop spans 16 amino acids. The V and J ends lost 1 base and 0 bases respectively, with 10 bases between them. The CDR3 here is CASSLDPGISGNTIYF. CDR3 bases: TGTGCCAGCAGCTTAGACCCAGGAATCTCTGGAAACACCATATATTTT.

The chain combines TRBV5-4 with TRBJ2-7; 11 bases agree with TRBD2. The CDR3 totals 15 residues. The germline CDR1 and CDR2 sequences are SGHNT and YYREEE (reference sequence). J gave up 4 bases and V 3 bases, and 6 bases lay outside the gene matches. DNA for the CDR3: TGTGCCAGCAGCTGGGGGGCTAGCGGGAGGTACGAGCAGTACTTC. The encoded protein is CASSWGASGRYEQYF.

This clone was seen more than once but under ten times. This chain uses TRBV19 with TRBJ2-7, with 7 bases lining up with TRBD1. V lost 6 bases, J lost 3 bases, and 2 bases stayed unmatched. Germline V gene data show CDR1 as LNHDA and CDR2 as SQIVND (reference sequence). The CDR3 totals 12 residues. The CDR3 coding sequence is TGTGCCAGTAGCACAGGGGACTACGAGCAGTACTTC. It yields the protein CASSTGDYEQYF.

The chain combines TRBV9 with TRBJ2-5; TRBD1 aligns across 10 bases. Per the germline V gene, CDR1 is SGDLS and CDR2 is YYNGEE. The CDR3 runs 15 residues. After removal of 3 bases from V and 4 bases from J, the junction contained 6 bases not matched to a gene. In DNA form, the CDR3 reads TGTGCCAGCAGCGCGGCAGACAGGGGGCGAGAGACCCAGTACTTC. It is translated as CASSAADRGRETQYF.

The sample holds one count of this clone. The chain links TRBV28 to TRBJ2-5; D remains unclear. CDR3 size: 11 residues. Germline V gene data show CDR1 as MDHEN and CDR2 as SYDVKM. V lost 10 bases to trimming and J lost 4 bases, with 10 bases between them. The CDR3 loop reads CATSGRETQYF. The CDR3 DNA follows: TGTGCCACGAGTGGGCGAGAGACCCAGTACTTC.

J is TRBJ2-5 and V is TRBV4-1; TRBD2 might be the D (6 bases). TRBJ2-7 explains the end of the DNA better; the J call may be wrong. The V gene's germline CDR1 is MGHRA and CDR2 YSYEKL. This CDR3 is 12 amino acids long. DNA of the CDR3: TGCGCCAGCAGCCAAGAGGAGGGCGAGCAGTACTTC. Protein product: CASSQEEGEQYF.

CDR3 sequence: CASSPRTSGAYEQYF. CDR3 coding DNA: TGCGCCAGCAGCCCCCGGACTTCCGGGGCCTACGAGCAGTACTTC. This sequence joins TRBV5-1 and TRBJ2-7, with D perhaps matching TRBD2 (5 bases). The CDR3 length is 15 residues. Trimming removed 4 bases at V and 2 bases at J, with 16 bases between. Germline V gene data show CDR1 as SGHRS and CDR2 as YFSETQ.

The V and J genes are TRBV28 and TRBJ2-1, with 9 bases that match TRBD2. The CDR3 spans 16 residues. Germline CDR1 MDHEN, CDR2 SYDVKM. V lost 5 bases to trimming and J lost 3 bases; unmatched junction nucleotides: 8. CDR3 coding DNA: TGTGCCAGCAGTACCCCAGTAGCGGGAGTCTACAATGAGCAGTTCTTC. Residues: CASSTPVAGVYNEQFF.

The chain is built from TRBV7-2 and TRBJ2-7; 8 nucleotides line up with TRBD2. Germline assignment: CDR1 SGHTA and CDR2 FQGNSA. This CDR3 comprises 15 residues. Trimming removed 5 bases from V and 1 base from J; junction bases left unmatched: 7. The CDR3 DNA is TGTGCCAGCAGCCCCAGCGGGGGCCCTTCCTACGAGCAGTACTTC. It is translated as CASSPSGGPSYEQYF. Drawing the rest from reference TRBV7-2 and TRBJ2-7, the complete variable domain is GAGVSQSPSNKVTEKGKDVELRCDPISGHTALYWYRQSLGQGLEFLIYFQGNSAPDKSGLPSDRFSAERTGGSVSTLTIQRTQQEDSAVYLCASSPSGGPSYEQYFGPGTRLTVT.

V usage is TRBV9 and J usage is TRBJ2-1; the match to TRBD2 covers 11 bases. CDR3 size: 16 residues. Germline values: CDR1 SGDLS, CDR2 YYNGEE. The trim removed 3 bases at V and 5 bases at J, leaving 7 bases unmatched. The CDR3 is CASSAIAGGADNEQFF. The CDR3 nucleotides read TGTGCCAGCAGCGCAATAGCGGGGGGGGCAGACAATGAGCAGTTCTTC.

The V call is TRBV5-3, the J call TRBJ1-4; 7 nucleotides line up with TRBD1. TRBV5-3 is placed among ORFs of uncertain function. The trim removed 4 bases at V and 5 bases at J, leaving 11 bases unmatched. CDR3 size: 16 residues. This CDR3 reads CARSRHGQEGNEKLFF. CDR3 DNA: TGTGCCAGAAGCCGTCACGGACAGGAGGGGAATGAAAAACTGTTTTTT.

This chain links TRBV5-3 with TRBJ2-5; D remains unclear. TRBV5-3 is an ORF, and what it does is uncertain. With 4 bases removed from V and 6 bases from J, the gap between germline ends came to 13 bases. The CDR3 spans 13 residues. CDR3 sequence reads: CARSPVELKTQYF. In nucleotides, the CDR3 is TGTGCCAGAAGCCCCGTAGAGCTGAAGACCCAGTACTTC.

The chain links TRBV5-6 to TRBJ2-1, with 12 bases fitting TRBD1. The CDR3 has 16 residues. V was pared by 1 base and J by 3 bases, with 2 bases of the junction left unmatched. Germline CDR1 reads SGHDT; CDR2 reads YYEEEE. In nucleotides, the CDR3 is TGTGCCAGCAGCTTGCGGGACAGGGGGCTCTACAATGAGCAGTTCTTC. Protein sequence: CASSLRDRGLYNEQFF.

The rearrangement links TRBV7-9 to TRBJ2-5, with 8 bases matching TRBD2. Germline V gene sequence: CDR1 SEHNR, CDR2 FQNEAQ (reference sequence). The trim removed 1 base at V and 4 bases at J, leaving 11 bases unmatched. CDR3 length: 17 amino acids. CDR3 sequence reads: CASSLVLSGRGPETQYF. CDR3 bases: TGTGCCAGCAGCTTAGTTTTGTCCGGGAGGGGTCCAGAGACCCAGTACTTC.

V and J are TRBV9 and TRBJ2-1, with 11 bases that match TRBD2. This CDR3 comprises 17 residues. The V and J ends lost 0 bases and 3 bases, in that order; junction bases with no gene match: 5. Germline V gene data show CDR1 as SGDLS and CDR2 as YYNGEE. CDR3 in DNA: TGTGCCAGCAGCGTAGGAACTAGCGGGGGCCTCTACAATGAGCAGTTCTTC. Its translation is CASSVGTSGGLYNEQFF.

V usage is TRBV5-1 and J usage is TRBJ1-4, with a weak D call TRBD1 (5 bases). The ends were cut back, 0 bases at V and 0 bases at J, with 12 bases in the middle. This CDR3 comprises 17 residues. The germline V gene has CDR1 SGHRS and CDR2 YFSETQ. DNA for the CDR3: TGCGCCAGCAGCTTGGTCTCCCAGACAGCAACTAATGAAAAACTGTTTTTT. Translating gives CASSLVSQTATNEKLFF.